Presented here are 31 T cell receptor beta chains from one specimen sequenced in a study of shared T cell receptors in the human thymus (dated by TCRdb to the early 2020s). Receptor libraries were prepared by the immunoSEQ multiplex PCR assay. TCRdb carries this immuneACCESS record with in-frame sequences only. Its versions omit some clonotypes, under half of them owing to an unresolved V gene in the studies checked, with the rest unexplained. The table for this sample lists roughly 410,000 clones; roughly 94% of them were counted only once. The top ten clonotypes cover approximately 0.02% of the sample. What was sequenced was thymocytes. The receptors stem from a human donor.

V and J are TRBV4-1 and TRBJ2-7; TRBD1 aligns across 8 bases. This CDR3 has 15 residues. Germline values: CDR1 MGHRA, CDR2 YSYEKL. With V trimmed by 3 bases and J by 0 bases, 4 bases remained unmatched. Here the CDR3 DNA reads TGCGCCAGCAGCCAGCGGACAGGGAACTCCTACGAGCAGTACTTC. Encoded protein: CASSQRTGNSYEQYF.

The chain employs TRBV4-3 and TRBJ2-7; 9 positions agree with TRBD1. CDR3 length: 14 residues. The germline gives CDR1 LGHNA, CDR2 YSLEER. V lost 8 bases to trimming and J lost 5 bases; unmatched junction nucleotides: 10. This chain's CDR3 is CASQEDRGLDEQYF. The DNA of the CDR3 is TGCGCCAGCCAAGAGGACAGGGGTTTAGACGAGCAGTACTTC.

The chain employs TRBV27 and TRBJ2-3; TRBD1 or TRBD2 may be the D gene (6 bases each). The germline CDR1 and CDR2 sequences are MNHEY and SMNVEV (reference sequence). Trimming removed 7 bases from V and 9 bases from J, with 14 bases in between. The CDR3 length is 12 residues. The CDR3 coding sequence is TGTGCCAGCACCCCCGGAGGGGGAACGCAGTATTTT. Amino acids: CASTPGGGTQYF.

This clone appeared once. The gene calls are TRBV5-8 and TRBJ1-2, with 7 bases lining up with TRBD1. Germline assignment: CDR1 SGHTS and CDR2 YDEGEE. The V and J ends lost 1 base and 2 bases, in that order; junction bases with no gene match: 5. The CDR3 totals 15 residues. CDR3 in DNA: TGTGCCAGCAGCTTGTGGGACAGACAGAACTATGGCTACACCTTC. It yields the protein CASSLWDRQNYGYTF.

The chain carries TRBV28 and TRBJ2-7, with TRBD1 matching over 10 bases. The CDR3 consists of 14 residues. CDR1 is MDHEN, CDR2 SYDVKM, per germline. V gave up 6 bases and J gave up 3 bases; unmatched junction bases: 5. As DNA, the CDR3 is TGTGCCAGCAGGAGGGGGACAGGGGTCTACGAGCAGTACTTC. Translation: CASRRGTGVYEQYF. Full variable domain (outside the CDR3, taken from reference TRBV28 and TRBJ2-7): DVKVTQSSRYLVKRTGEKVFLECVQDMDHENMFWYRQDPGLGLRLIYFSYDVKMKEKGDIPEGYSVSREKKERFSLILESASTNQTSMYLCASRRGTGVYEQYFGPGTRLTVT.

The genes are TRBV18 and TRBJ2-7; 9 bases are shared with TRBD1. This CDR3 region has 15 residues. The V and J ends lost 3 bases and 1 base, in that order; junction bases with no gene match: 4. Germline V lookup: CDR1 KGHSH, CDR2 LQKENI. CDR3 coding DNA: TGTGCCAGCTCACCGCTGGGACAGGGTTCCTACGAGCAGTACTTC. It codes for CASSPLGQGSYEQYF.

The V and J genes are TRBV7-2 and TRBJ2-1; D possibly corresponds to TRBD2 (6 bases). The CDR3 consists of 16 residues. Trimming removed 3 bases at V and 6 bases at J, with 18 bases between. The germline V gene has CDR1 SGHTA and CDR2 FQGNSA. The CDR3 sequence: CASSFHRDLEGNEQFF. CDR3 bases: TGTGCCAGCAGCTTCCACCGGGACCTGGAGGGCAATGAGCAGTTCTTC.

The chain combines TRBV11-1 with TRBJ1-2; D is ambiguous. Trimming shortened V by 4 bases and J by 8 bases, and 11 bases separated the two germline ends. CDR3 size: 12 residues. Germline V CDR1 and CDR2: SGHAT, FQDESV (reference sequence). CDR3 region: CASSSGSWGYTF. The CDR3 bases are TGTGCCAGCAGCTCCGGCAGTTGGGGCTACACCTTC. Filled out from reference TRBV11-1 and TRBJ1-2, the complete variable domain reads EAEVAQSPRYKITEKSQAVAFWCDPISGHATLYWYRQILGQGPELLVQFQDESVVDDSQLPKDRFSAERLKGVDSTLKIQPAELGDSAMYLCASSSGSWGYTFGSGTRLTVV.

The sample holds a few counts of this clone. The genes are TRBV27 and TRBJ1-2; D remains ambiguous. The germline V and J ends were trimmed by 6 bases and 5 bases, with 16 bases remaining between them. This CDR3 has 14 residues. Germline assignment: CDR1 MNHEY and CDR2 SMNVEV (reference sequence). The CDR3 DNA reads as TGTGCCAGCAGCCCCCGTACGCCGTCATATGGCTACACCTTC. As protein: CASSPRTPSYGYTF.

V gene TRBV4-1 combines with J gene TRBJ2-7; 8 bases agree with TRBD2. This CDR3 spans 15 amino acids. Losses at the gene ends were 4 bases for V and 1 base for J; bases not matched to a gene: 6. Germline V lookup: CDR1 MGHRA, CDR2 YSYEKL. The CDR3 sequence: CASSRVAGPSYEQYF. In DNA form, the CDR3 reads TGCGCCAGCAGCCGAGTAGCGGGGCCATCCTACGAGCAGTACTTC.

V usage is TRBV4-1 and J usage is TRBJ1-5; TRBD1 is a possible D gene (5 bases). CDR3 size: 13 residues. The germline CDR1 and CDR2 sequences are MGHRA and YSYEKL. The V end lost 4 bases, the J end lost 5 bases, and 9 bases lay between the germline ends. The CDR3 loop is CASSLWGYQPQHF. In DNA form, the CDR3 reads TGCGCCAGCAGCCTTTGGGGGTATCAGCCCCAGCATTTT.

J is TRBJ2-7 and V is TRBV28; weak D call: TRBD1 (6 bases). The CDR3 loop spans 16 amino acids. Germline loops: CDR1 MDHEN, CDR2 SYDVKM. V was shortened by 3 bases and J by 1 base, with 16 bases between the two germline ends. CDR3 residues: CASSLGKQGESYEQYF. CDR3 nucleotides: TGTGCCAGCAGTTTGGGGAAACAGGGAGAATCCTACGAGCAGTACTTC.

CDR3 in DNA: TGTGCCAGCAGTTACGGGGACAATCAAGAGACCCAGTACTTC. It specifies CASSYGDNQETQYF. This rearrangement joins TRBV6-6 to TRBJ2-5; D perhaps matches TRBD1 (6 bases). The V gene's germline CDR1 is MNHNY and CDR2 SVGAGI (reference sequence). The CDR3 consists of 14 residues. The ends were cut back, 2 bases at V and 2 bases at J, with 9 bases in the middle.

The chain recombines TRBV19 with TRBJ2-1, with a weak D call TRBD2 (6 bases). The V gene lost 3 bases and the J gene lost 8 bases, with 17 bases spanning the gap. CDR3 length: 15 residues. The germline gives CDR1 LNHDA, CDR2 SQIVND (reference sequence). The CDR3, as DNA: TGTGCCAGTAGTATCCCAGCGGGCCGCCGCGATGAGCAGTTCTTC. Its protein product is CASSIPAGRRDEQFF.

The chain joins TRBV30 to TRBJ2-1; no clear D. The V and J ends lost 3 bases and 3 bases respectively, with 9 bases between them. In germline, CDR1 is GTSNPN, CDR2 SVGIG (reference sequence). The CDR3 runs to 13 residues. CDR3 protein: CAWRSSSYNEQFF. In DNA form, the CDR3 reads TGTGCCTGGAGGTCCAGCAGCTACAATGAGCAGTTCTTC.

The CDR3 sequence is CASSEQNSNQPQHF. DNA for the CDR3: TGTGCCAGCAGTGAACAGAATAGCAATCAGCCCCAGCATTTT. This sequence joins TRBV6-1 and TRBJ1-5; no firm D call. Trimming removed 2 bases from V and 0 bases from J, with 5 bases in between. The germline V gene has CDR1 MNHNS and CDR2 SASEGT. This CDR3 contains 14 residues.

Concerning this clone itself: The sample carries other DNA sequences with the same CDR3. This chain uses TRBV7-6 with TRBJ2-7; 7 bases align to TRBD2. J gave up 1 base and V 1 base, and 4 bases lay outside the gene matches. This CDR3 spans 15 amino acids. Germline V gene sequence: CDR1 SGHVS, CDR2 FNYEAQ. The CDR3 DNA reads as TGTGCCAGCAGCTTAGGCGGGGGTAGTTCCTACGAGCAGTACTTC. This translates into CASSLGGGSSYEQYF.

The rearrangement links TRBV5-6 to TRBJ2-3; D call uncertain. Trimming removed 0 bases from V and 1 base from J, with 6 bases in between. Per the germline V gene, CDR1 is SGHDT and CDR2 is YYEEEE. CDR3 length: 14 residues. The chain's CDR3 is CASSLDRRTDTQYF. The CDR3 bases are TGTGCCAGCAGCTTGGACAGACGCACAGATACGCAGTATTTT.

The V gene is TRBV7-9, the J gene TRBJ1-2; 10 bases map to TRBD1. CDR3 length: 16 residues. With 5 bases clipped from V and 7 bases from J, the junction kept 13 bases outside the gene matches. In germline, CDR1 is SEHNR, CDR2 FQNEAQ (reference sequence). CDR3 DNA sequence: TGTGCCAGCAGCCCGCGATCCGGGACAGGGGAAAGTGGCTACACCTTC. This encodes CASSPRSGTGESGYTF.

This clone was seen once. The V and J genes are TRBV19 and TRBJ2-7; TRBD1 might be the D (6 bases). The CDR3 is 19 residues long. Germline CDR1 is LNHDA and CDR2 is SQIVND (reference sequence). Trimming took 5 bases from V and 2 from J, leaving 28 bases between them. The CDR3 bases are TGTGCCAGTAGTCCAAGTCCGACAGGAACTCCCCTTAAACCCTACGAGCAGTACTTC. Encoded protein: CASSPSPTGTPLKPYEQYF.

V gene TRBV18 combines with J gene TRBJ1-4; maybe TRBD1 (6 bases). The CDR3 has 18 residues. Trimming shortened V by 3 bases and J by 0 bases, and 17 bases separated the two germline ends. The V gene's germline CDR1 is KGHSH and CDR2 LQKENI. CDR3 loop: CASSPVSRGAATNEKLFF. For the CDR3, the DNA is TGTGCCAGCTCACCCGTCTCCCGGGGGGCAGCAACTAATGAAAAACTGTTTTTT.

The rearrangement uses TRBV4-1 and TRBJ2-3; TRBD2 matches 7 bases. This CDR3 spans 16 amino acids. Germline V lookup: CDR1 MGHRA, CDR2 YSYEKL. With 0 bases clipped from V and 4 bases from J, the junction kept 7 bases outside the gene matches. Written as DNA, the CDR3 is TGCGCCAGCAGCCAAGAGGTCGGCGGGAGAGCAGATACGCAGTATTTT. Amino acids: CASSQEVGGRADTQYF.

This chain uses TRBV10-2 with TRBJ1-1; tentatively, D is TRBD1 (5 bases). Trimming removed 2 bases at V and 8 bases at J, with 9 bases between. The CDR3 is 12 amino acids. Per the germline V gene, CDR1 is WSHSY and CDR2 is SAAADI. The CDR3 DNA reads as TGCGCCAGCAGTGAGGGGGCAGGGGAAGCTTTCTTT. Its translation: CASSEGAGEAFF.

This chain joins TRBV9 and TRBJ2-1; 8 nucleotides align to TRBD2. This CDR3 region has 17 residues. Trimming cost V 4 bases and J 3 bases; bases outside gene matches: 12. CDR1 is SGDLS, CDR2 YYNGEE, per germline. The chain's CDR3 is CASSSGGTNVNYNEQFF. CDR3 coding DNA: TGTGCCAGCAGCTCGGGAGGGACGAACGTGAACTACAATGAGCAGTTCTTC.

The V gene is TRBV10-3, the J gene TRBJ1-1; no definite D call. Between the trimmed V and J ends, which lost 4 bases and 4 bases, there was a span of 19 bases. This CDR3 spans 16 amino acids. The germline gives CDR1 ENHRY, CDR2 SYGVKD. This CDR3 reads CAISGGRQRAGTEAFF. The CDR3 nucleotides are TGTGCCATCAGTGGCGGCAGGCAAAGGGCTGGCACTGAAGCTTTCTTT.

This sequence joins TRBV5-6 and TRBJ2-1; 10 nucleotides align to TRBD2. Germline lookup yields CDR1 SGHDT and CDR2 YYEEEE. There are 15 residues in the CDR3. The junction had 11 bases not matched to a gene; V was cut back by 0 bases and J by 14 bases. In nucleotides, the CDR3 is TGTGCCAGCAGCTTGGGAACTAGCGGGGCCCCGACGAAGTTCTTC. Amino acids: CASSLGTSGAPTKFF.

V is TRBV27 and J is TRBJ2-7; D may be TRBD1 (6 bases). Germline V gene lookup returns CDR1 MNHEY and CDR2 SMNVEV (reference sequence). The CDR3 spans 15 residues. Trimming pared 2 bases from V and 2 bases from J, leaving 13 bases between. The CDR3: CASSLDRDKTYEQYF. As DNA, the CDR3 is TGTGCCAGCAGTTTAGATCGGGACAAGACCTACGAGCAGTACTTC.

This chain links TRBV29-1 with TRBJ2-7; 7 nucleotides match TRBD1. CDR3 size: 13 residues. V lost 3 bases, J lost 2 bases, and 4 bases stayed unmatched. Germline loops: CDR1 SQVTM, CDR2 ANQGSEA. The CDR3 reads CSVDGQGAYEQYF. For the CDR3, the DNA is TGCAGCGTTGACGGGCAGGGGGCCTACGAGCAGTACTTC.

In DNA, the CDR3 is TGTGCCAGTAGTATAAGACAGGGAGGAGGCATGAAGGACTCCTACAATGAGCAGTTCTTC. Translating gives CASSIRQGGGMKDSYNEQFF. The genes are TRBV19 and TRBJ2-1; D possibly corresponds to TRBD1 (7 bases). CDR1 and CDR2 (germline): LNHDA, SQIVND (reference sequence). V was pared by 2 bases and J by 0 bases, with 23 bases between. The CDR3 sequence is 20 residues long.

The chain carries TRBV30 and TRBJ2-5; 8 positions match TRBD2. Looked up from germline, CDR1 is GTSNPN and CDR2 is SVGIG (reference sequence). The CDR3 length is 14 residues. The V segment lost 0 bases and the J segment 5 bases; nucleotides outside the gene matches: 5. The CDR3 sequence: CAWSVPGGRETQYF. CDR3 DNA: TGTGCCTGGAGTGTACCGGGAGGGAGGGAGACCCAGTACTTC.

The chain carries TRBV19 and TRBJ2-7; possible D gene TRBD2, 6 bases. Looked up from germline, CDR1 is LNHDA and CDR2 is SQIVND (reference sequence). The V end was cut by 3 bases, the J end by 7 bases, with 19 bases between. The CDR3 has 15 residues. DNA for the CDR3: TGTGCCAGTAGTATTCTAGGGACTCCGTTTCGGGAGCAGTACTTC. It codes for CASSILGTPFREQYF.